The table lists the clone carrying this T cell receptor beta chain with a few counts. Its matching antigen is unknown. The data originate from a study of T-cell memory formation after mild COVID-19. About the study: TCR clusters showed largely donor specificity.

Germline CDR1 reads SGHTA; CDR2 reads FQGNSA. V lost 2 bases and J lost 6, with 8 bases in between. The CDR3 spans 13 residues. Study conclusions and caveats: Certain responding clones were present in pre-infection memory, suggesting participation of cross-reactive memory. The authors did not confirm SARS-CoV-2 specificity of second-wave clones peaking day 37.

TCRdb re-called the 5' RACE reads through MiXCR, storing one row per CDR3 protein. This table holds more than 250,000 distinct CDR3 sequences, around 15% found once. The source material was PBMCs or a T cell subset sorted from them (not recorded which). This receptor was taken from a man between 18 and 29 years old who had mild COVID-19 (a few samples of this study predate the infection). Cell type and time point are not known. The chain uses TRBV7-2 and TRBJ2-1; D is undetermined. Written as DNA, the CDR3 is TGTGCCAGCAGCTTATCATGGGGCAATGAGCAGTTCTTC. Amino acid sequence: CASSLSWGNEQFF.